Following are 31 T cell receptor beta chains from one sample sequenced in a study of OX40 agonist ivuxolimab in advanced cancers. Sequencing used immunoSEQ multiplex PCR; TCRdb keeps in-frame clones, though not all of them. The table includes tens of thousands of clones, 85% detected once. The sequences come from CD4+ or CD8+ T cells sorted from blood, collected in a trial of the OX40 agonist ivuxolimab. Receptor source: an adult with an advanced solid tumor such as melanoma, head and neck, liver or kidney cancer.

The chain is built from TRBV10-1 and TRBJ2-2; D is ambiguous. The germline V and J ends were trimmed by 8 bases and 1 base, with 8 bases remaining between them. Germline CDR1 is WNHNN and CDR2 is SYGVQD (reference sequence). The CDR3 spans 13 residues. For the CDR3, the DNA is TGCGCCAGCGGTAGGGAGAACACCGGGGAGCTGTTTTTT. Translated, it gives CASGRENTGELFF.

The gene calls are TRBV6-6 and TRBJ1-1; no reliable D call. Per the germline V gene, CDR1 is MNHNY and CDR2 is SVGAGI (reference sequence). The V gene lost 2 bases and the J gene lost 0 bases, with 4 bases spanning the gap. This CDR3 has 13 amino acids. The CDR3 here is CASSYAVNTEAFF. The CDR3 region has the DNA TGTGCCAGCAGTTACGCAGTGAACACTGAAGCTTTCTTT.

V is TRBV28 and J is TRBJ2-3; possibly TRBD2 for D (7 bases). Trimming shortened V by 4 bases and J by 2 bases, and 16 bases separated the two germline ends. The CDR3 runs to 16 residues. Germline V gene data show CDR1 as MDHEN and CDR2 as SYDVKM. The CDR3 reads CASSSGASGDTDTQYF. The CDR3 DNA follows: TGTGCCAGCAGTTCAGGGGCTAGCGGAGACACAGATACGCAGTATTTT.

The V and J genes are TRBV5-6 and TRBJ2-3; 7 bases line up with TRBD2. The CDR3 runs to 15 residues. Germline loops: CDR1 SGHDT, CDR2 YYEEEE. Trimming took 2 bases from V and 2 from J; bases not matched to a gene: 5. In DNA, the CDR3 is TGTGCCAGCAGCTTAGCTAGCGGATTCACAGATACGCAGTATTTT. It translates to CASSLASGFTDTQYF. Together with reference TRBV5-6 and TRBJ2-3, the CDR3 gives the full variable domain: DAGVTQSPTHLIKTRGQQVTLRCSPKSGHDTVSWYQQALGQGPQFIFQYYEEEERQRGNFPDRFSGHQFPNYSSELNVNALLLGDSALYLCASSLASGFTDTQYFGPGTRLTVL.

The gene calls are TRBV6-5 and TRBJ1-1; D not resolved. CDR3 length: 12 amino acids. Deletions cut 4 bases from V and 8 bases from J, with 11 bases between. Germline V CDR1 and CDR2: MNHEY, SVGAGI. CDR3 nucleotide sequence: TGTGCCAGCAGTTCCGGGTCCCGCGAAGCTTTCTTT. Amino acid sequence: CASSSGSREAFF.

This sequence joins TRBV4-2 and TRBJ1-1; 8 bases match TRBD1. This CDR3 is built from 16 residues. The V gene's germline CDR1 is LGHNA and CDR2 YNFKEQ. V dropped 4 bases and J dropped 1; count of bases not matched to a gene: 8. DNA for the CDR3: TGTGCCAGCAGCCCCCGGGGACAGGAATCGAACACTGAAGCTTTCTTT. Protein: CASSPRGQESNTEAFF.

This clone was observed a handful of times. The CDR3 here is CASSVRPGGDTQYF. The CDR3 nucleotides read TGTGCCAGCAGCGTAAGGCCGGGCGGAGATACGCAGTATTTT. The chain is built from TRBV9 and TRBJ2-3; D gene ambiguous. The germline V gene encodes CDR1 SGDLS and CDR2 YYNGEE. The CDR3 loop spans 14 amino acids. The V and J ends lost 1 base and 5 bases respectively, with 11 bases between them.

The rearrangement links TRBV30 to TRBJ1-6; 7 bases line up with TRBD1. V lost 2 bases, J lost 10 bases, and 11 bases stayed unmatched. The CDR3 contains 15 residues. Germline CDR1 is GTSNPN and CDR2 is SVGIG (reference sequence). CDR3 bases: TGTGCCTGGAGTTTCGAGGGGGCGCTTAGGTCACCCCTCCACTTT. It translates to CAWSFEGALRSPLHF.

This clone was counted between two and nine times. The chain combines TRBV10-3 with TRBJ2-2, with D possibly TRBD1 on 6 matching bases. Trimming shortened V by 4 bases and J by 4 bases, and 13 bases separated the two germline ends. The CDR3 runs to 15 residues. Germline values: CDR1 ENHRY, CDR2 SYGVKD. The DNA of the CDR3 is TGTGCCATCAGTGTAGACAGGACCTTCACCGGGGAGCTGTTTTTT. Its translation is CAISVDRTFTGELFF.

This clone was counted once. Its ends do not fully match the called genes, so a read error is possible. The V call is TRBV7-2, the J call TRBJ2-3; TRBD2 matches 10 bases. This CDR3 region has 14 residues. The V gene's germline CDR1 is SGHTA and CDR2 FQGNSA. CDR3 DNA sequence: TGTGCCAGCAGCCTAGCGGGGGTGGCAGATACGCAGTATTTT. Translating it yields CASSLAGVADTQYF.

The chain uses TRBV11-3 and TRBJ2-5; D remains ambiguous. The CDR3 spans 15 residues. Germline V lookup: CDR1 SGHNT, CDR2 YENEEA. With 0 bases removed from V and 5 bases from J, the gap between germline ends came to 13 bases. CDR3 region: CASSLESRAGETQYF. CDR3 in DNA: TGTGCCAGCAGCTTAGAATCACGAGCTGGGGAGACCCAGTACTTC.

As DNA, the CDR3 is TGCGCCAGCAGCATCCGGGACAGGGCCTACGAGCAGTACTTC. Translating it yields CASSIRDRAYEQYF. The chain joins TRBV5-1 to TRBJ2-7; 9 positions agree with TRBD1. Germline lookup yields CDR1 SGHRS and CDR2 YFSETQ. V lost 4 bases and J lost 2; bases outside the gene matches: 4. The CDR3 is made up of 14 amino acids.

The chain joins TRBV7-2 to TRBJ2-2; 8 bases match TRBD2. Germline loops: CDR1 SGHTA, CDR2 FQGNSA. Trimming took 5 bases from V and 4 from J; bases not matched to a gene: 12. The CDR3 loop spans 17 amino acids. DNA of the CDR3: TGTGCCAGCAGCCCTCAGTTACGGGAGGGCGGCACCGGGGAGCTGTTTTTT. Amino acids: CASSPQLREGGTGELFF.

This clone appeared a few times. The chain recombines TRBV4-1 with TRBJ1-1; D unresolved. With 4 bases removed from V and 2 bases from J, the gap between germline ends came to 11 bases. The germline V gene has CDR1 MGHRA and CDR2 YSYEKL. The CDR3 totals 14 residues. The CDR3 sequence: CASSPARLNTEAFF. The CDR3 DNA reads as TGCGCCAGCAGCCCTGCACGATTAAACACTGAAGCTTTCTTT.

The V call is TRBV2, the J call TRBJ2-4; perhaps TRBD1 as D (5 bases). The CDR3 has 16 residues. Trimming cost V 3 bases and J 0 bases, with 12 bases left between them. CDR1 and CDR2 (germline): SNHLY, FYNNEI. CDR3 sequence: CASSERQHLAKNIQYF. As DNA, the CDR3 is TGTGCCAGCAGTGAGCGACAGCACTTAGCCAAAAACATTCAGTACTTC. Variable domain in full (rest from reference TRBV2 and TRBJ2-4): EPEVTQTPSHQVTQMGQEVILRCVPISNHLYFYWYRQILGQKVEFLVSFYNNEISEKSEIFDDQFSVERPDGSNFTLKIRSTKLEDSAMYFCASSERQHLAKNIQYFGAGTRLSVL.

The chain links TRBV5-1 to TRBJ2-2, with no clear D. The CDR3 has 15 amino acids. The V gene's germline CDR1 is SGHRS and CDR2 YFSETQ. Trimming pared 7 bases from V and 0 bases from J, leaving 13 bases between. The CDR3 protein is CASSGVTTNTGELFF. The CDR3, as DNA: TGCGCCAGCTCGGGCGTGACAACGAACACCGGGGAGCTGTTTTTT.

The V call is TRBV11-3, the J call TRBJ2-5, with TRBD1 matching 8 bases. There are 16 residues in the CDR3. From germline, CDR1 is SGHNT and CDR2 YENEEA. Losses at the gene ends were 5 bases for V and 5 bases for J; bases not matched to a gene: 13. CDR3 DNA: TGTGCCAGCAGCCGTTCCGGGACAGGTTATCGGGAGACCCAGTACTTC. Translated, it gives CASSRSGTGYRETQYF.

The gene calls are TRBV5-5 and TRBJ2-1; the D is unclear. CDR1 and CDR2 from the germline V gene are SGHKS and YYEKEE (reference sequence). This CDR3 spans 16 amino acids. V gave up 1 base and J gave up 7 bases, with 18 bases separating them. The CDR3 DNA reads as TGTGCCAGCAGCTTGTCTATGGCGATAGCACCAAATGAGCAGTTCTTC. The encoded protein is CASSLSMAIAPNEQFF.

The genes are TRBV6-5 and TRBJ1-1; 7 bases fit TRBD1. The germline V gene has CDR1 MNHEY and CDR2 SVGAGI. This CDR3 spans 13 amino acids. V lost 5 bases and J lost 7; bases outside the gene matches: 7. CDR3 loop: CASSQGGVGEAFF. The CDR3 DNA reads TGTGCCAGCAGTCAGGGGGGAGTGGGTGAAGCTTTCTTT.

This clone appeared a single time. The CDR3 DNA reads as TGTGCCAGCAGCCAAGATAAGTTTCCAGGCCCCTACGAGCAGTACTTC. This gives the protein CASSQDKFPGPYEQYF. The chain combines TRBV14 with TRBJ2-7; D is uncertain. This CDR3 has 16 residues. The ends were cut back, 0 bases at V and 2 bases at J, with 14 bases in the middle. Germline CDR1 SGHDN, CDR2 FVKESK.

In this sample, this clone turned up a few times. The chain carries TRBV2 and TRBJ1-6; unclear D gene. Trimming cost V 4 bases and J 10 bases, with 14 bases left between them. CDR3 length equals 14 residues. Looked up from germline, CDR1 is SNHLY and CDR2 is FYNNEI. The CDR3 spells CASSVRSVGSPLHF. For the CDR3, the DNA is TGTGCCAGCAGTGTCAGGTCGGTTGGGTCACCCCTCCACTTT.

J is TRBJ2-7 and V is TRBV4-3; 7 bases fit TRBD1. Germline V CDR1 and CDR2: LGHNA, YSLEER. There are 16 residues in the CDR3. V shed 0 bases, J shed 3 bases, and the junction held 8 bases outside the gene matches. The chain's CDR3 is CASSQDQRQGVYEQYF. CDR3 nucleotide sequence: TGCGCCAGCAGCCAAGATCAGAGACAGGGAGTCTACGAGCAGTACTTC.

This chain joins TRBV7-6 and TRBJ1-4, with 7 bases fitting TRBD1. The CDR3 spans 16 residues. V lost 2 bases, J lost 8 bases, and 11 bases stayed unmatched. Germline values: CDR1 SGHVS, CDR2 FNYEAQ. DNA of the CDR3: TGTGCCAGCAGCTTATTGCCCCAGGGGGTTTCGGAAAAACTGTTTTTT. This codes for CASSLLPQGVSEKLFF.

V and J are TRBV13 and TRBJ2-2; the D is unclear. Germline loops: CDR1 PRHDT, CDR2 FYEKMQ (reference sequence). The V end was cut by 0 bases, the J end by 2 bases, with 10 bases between. The CDR3 is made up of 16 amino acids. This chain's CDR3 is CASSLGRGHNTGELFF. CDR3 bases: TGTGCCAGCAGCTTAGGAAGAGGCCACAACACCGGGGAGCTGTTTTTT.

This clone was seen once. In nucleotides, the CDR3 is TGTGCCAGCAGTCCCAACTCCAACACTGAAGCTTTCTTT. As protein: CASSPNSNTEAFF. The chain has TRBV28 and TRBJ1-1; D is uncertain. CDR1 and CDR2 (germline): MDHEN, SYDVKM. CDR3 length equals 13 residues. The V end lost 5 bases, the J end lost 2 bases, and 9 bases lay between the germline ends.

This clone was seen only a few times. This rearrangement joins TRBV7-7 to TRBJ2-7, with 10 bases aligning to TRBD1. Germline V CDR1 and CDR2: SSHAT, FNYEAQ (reference sequence). Unmatched junction bases numbered 16, after V lost 4 bases and J lost 1 base. The CDR3 runs to 19 residues. This CDR3 reads CASSSRDRGRISPSYEQYF. Here the CDR3 DNA reads TGTGCCAGCAGCTCGCGGGACAGGGGCCGGATATCCCCTTCCTACGAGCAGTACTTC.

The chain is built from TRBV5-4 and TRBJ2-3; a weak D match, TRBD2 (6 bases). The CDR3 consists of 14 residues. Germline values: CDR1 SGHNT, CDR2 YYREEE (reference sequence). V lost 4 bases, J lost 0 bases, and 9 bases lay in between. CDR3 protein: CASSPGTSTDTQYF. CDR3 nucleotides: TGTGCCAGCAGCCCCGGGACTAGCACAGATACGCAGTATTTT.

The gene calls are TRBV19 and TRBJ1-3; D gene uncertain. CDR1 is LNHDA and CDR2 is SQIVND in the germline V gene (reference sequence). V gave up 4 bases and J gave up 3 bases, with 10 bases separating them. This CDR3 is built from 14 residues. DNA for the CDR3: TGTGCCAGTAGTACGGGCAGGTTTGGAAACACCATATATTTT. The encoded protein is CASSTGRFGNTIYF. Drawing the rest from reference TRBV19 and TRBJ1-3, the complete variable domain is DGGITQSPKYLFRKEGQNVTLSCEQNLNHDAMYWYRQDPGQGLRLIYYSQIVNDFQKGDIAEGYSVSREKKESFPLTVTSAQKNPTAFYLCASSTGRFGNTIYFGEGSWLTVV.

The chain uses TRBV28 and TRBJ1-2, with D tentatively TRBD1 (5 bases). V was clipped by 3 bases and J by 5 bases, with 10 bases between them. Germline CDR1 is MDHEN and CDR2 is SYDVKM. There are 13 residues in the CDR3. The CDR3 DNA is TGTGCCAGCAGTTTCAGGGCCCAATATGGCTACACCTTC. It codes for CASSFRAQYGYTF.

The rearrangement joins TRBV4-1 to TRBJ2-1; 11 bases are shared with TRBD2. After removal of 1 base from V and 3 bases from J, the junction contained 5 bases not matched to a gene. Per the germline V gene, CDR1 is MGHRA and CDR2 is YSYEKL. This CDR3 is 17 amino acids long. Written as DNA, the CDR3 is TGCGCCAGCAGCCAAGGGCCCACTAGCGGGAGCTACAATGAGCAGTTCTTC. Protein sequence: CASSQGPTSGSYNEQFF.

The V and J genes are TRBV7-9 and TRBJ1-4; TRBD1 might be the D (5 bases). The V gene's germline CDR1 is SEHNR and CDR2 FQNEAQ (reference sequence). Trimming removed 1 base from V and 0 bases from J, with 9 bases in between. The CDR3 runs to 16 residues. In nucleotides, the CDR3 is TGTGCCAGCAGCTTAGGGGACCGCGCAACTAATGAAAAACTGTTTTTT. Its protein product is CASSLGDRATNEKLFF.